This T cell receptor (beta chain) was profiled in a study of control samples from healthy donors and cancer patients. CDR1 SEHNR and CDR2 FQNEAQ come from the germline V gene (reference sequence). The CDR3 contains 12 residues. The V gene lost 2 bases and the J gene lost 8 bases, with 9 bases spanning the gap. Generated by immunoSEQ multiplex PCR, the TCRdb table keeps only in-frame clones and is missing some. The data show under 40,000 clones, with approximately 82% seen just once and about 22% held by the top ten. The clonotype originates from an older woman with lung cancer. V gene TRBV7-9 combines with J gene TRBJ1-1; D call uncertain. The source material was PBMCs. CDR3 residues: CASSLSGGEAFF. The CDR3 DNA reads as TGTGCCAGCAGCTTATCGGGCGGAGAAGCTTTCTTT.